This T cell receptor beta chain is from a study of blood T cell repertoires in COVID-19. The CDR3 covers 17 residues. The V gene end was trimmed by 5 bases and the J gene end by 0 bases; junction bases not matched to a gene: 10. CDR1 SGHNT and CDR2 YYREEE come from the germline V gene (reference sequence). Assay used: immunoSEQ multiplex PCR; TCRdb lists only in-frame clones, some missing. The sample has under 200,000 clones, around 79% seen once; the top ten hold about 6.5%. The sequence was obtained from a woman in her thirties or forties with COVID-19, enrolled during active disease. The sequenced material came from peripheral blood. The genes are TRBV5-4 and TRBJ2-1; 8 bases map to TRBD2. CDR3 sequence: CASSPRTSSSSYNEQFF. The CDR3 DNA sequence: TGTGCCAGCAGTCCAAGGACTAGCTCCAGCTCCTACAATGAGCAGTTCTTC.